What follows describes a single T cell receptor beta chain. Only one count was recorded for this clone. This clone's antigen is unknown. The record has no base qualities; no much larger clone is one base away. In Seattle, one collaborating source enrolled patients while the infection was active and tracked those patients longitudinally over the course of disease. Collaborating institutions collected whole blood in K2EDTA tubes following their own protocols. Collaborator samples were shipped for TCRbeta analysis as frozen whole blood, isolated PBMCs, or DNA extracted from either sample type. Via the germline V gene, CDR1 is MNHEY and CDR2 SVGEGT. The CDR3 spans 15 residues, from the cysteine through the phenylalanine. Only the CDR3 region is kept as DNA, spanning 45 bases read in frame from base 1. Germline trimming: 5 bases from V, 4 bases from J; junction bases outside gene matches: 4. This sample is drawn from a study of blood T cell repertoires in COVID-19 (dated by TCRdb to the early 2020s). Study-wide context: The collaborator samples originated in the United States, Italy and Spain and spanned the acute and convalescent phases of COVID-19. A freely available public database, intended as a resource for researchers studying the immune response to SARS-CoV-2, is where the repertoires were released. The samples were drawn from the first 160 participants of the ongoing ImmuneRACE study and from 1,254 subjects provided by 6 global collaborators. Nearly every sample came with metadata listing a de-identified subject ID, COVID-19 status, age in years and sex. HLA class I and class II types, where available, came from metadata supplied by the sample provider rather than from assay-based typing. The material from the prospective study consisted of cDNA or gDNA derived from T cells, B-cell-depleted T cells, or PBMCs. Deeply sampled blood TCRbeta repertoires from subjects exposed to, actively infected with, or recovered from COVID-19 were included in the dataset. General findings and caveats noted by the study authors: How much clinical and demographic metadata was included differed by source and by participant, and the metadata was provided uncurated.

The immunoSEQ Assay, a bias-controlled multiplex PCR, was used to amplify TCRbeta CDR3 regions from genomic DNA. In the authors' own workflow: Within the assay, amplification of reference gene primers was used to estimate how many nucleated cells each sample contained. To quantify the absolute abundance of each unique TCRbeta CDR3 rearrangement, sequence reads were collapsed and filtered. For each sample, productive Simpson clonality was calculated as the square root of Simpson's diversity index across productive rearrangements. TCRdb's version of the immuneACCESS table is confined to in-frame rearrangements and falls short of the full clone set. An unresolved V gene accounts for under half of the shortfall where checked; the remainder is of unknown origin. V, J and clone size are those of that table, while D and trimming were read from the DNA. For this sample there are some 300,000 clones; about nine tenths appear just once. The top ten constitute less than 2% of the sample.

Input material: peripheral blood. This TCR was recovered from a woman in her twenties or thirties with COVID-19, enrolled during active disease. The receptor chain draws on TRBV6-2 or TRBV6-3 and TRBJ2-3, with 12 bases in between that match TRBD2. CDR3 sequence: CASSRLAGDADTQYF. The sequence in DNA is TGTGCCAGCAGTAGACTAGCGGGGGATGCAGATACGCAGTATTTT.